The next 24 T cell receptor beta chains were all read from a single sample in a study of T cells after yellow fever vaccination. TCRdb called the 5' RACE reads again in MiXCR, with one record for every CDR3 protein. This table has more than 300,000 distinct CDR3 sequences, around 4.4% appearing once. The sample here was PBMCs, taken 15 days after the yellow fever booster vaccination. The receptors derive from a young man who received the YFV17D yellow fever vaccine.

This clonotype was found many times. The V and J genes are TRBV4-3 and TRBJ1-1; tentatively, D is TRBD1 (5 bases). This CDR3 is built from 16 residues. V lost 4 bases and J 5 bases, leaving 20 bases between the germline ends. Germline assignment: CDR1 LGHNA and CDR2 YSLEER. The CDR3 is CASSPSTASGGTEAFF. The CDR3 DNA sequence: TGCGCCAGCAGCCCAAGCACGGCGAGTGGGGGGACTGAAGCTTTCTTT.

There are many counts of this clonotype. The chain employs TRBV7-6 and TRBJ2-2; 9 bases are shared with TRBD1. Germline V CDR1 and CDR2: SGHVS, FNYEAQ. V trimming: 2 bases; J trimming: 4 bases; junction bases outside the gene matches: 2. The length of the CDR3 is 15 residues. The CDR3: CASSLTGGSTGELFF. The CDR3 DNA reads TGTGCCAGCAGCTTAACAGGGGGCTCCACCGGGGAGCTGTTTTTT.

The chain carries TRBV13 and TRBJ1-4, with a tentative D call TRBD1 (5 bases). The V end was cut by 0 bases, the J end by 8 bases, with 7 bases between. The CDR3 has 13 residues. The germline V gene encodes CDR1 PRHDT and CDR2 FYEKMQ (reference sequence). The CDR3 DNA reads as TGTGCCAGCAGCTTAGGACAGGAGGAAAAACTGTTTTTT. Residues: CASSLGQEEKLFF.

The chain has TRBV20-1 and TRBJ1-3; no reliable D call. The CDR3 sequence is 14 residues long. The V gene lost 7 bases and the J gene lost 0 bases, with 13 bases spanning the gap. Germline V gene sequence: CDR1 DFQATT, CDR2 SNEGSKA (reference sequence). CDR3 sequence reads: CSVVDRRSGNTIYF. The CDR3 nucleotides are TGCAGTGTGGTCGATAGGCGCTCTGGAAACACCATATATTTT.

In this sample, this clonotype turned up many times. The J gene is TRBJ2-5, the V gene TRBV6-2 or TRBV6-3; D is unclear. The V and J ends lost 3 bases and 4 bases respectively, with 9 bases between them. The V gene's germline CDR1 is MNHEY and CDR2 SVGEGT. The CDR3 covers 13 residues. CDR3 nucleotide sequence: TGTGCCAGCAGTTATGGATCGGCAGAGACCCAGTACTTC. Encoded protein: CASSYGSAETQYF.

The rearrangement uses TRBV5-1 and TRBJ2-1; TRBD1 agrees at 9 bases. There are 16 residues in the CDR3. V lost 0 bases to trimming and J lost 6 bases; unmatched junction nucleotides: 7. CDR1 and CDR2 (germline): SGHRS, YFSETQ. This chain's CDR3 is CASSLAPGTGFNEQFF. CDR3 nucleotide sequence: TGCGCCAGCAGCTTGGCGCCCGGGACAGGGTTCAATGAGCAGTTCTTC.

A few counts support this clonotype. The chain uses TRBV7-2 and TRBJ1-2; 7 nucleotides align to TRBD1. Germline V gene lookup returns CDR1 SGHTA and CDR2 FQGNSA. The CDR3 sequence is 13 residues long. V lost 1 base and J lost 7; bases outside the gene matches: 3. The CDR3 loop is CASSLETGLGYTF. The CDR3 coding sequence is TGTGCCAGCAGCTTAGAGACAGGGCTTGGCTACACCTTC.

V is TRBV7-2 and J is TRBJ1-6; no clear D. V was pared by 1 base and J by 9 bases, with 10 bases between. Germline V CDR1 and CDR2: SGHTA, FQGNSA. The CDR3 has 14 amino acids. CDR3 nucleotides: TGTGCCAGCAGCTTAGTCCAGTCCCCTTCACCCCTCCACTTT. Its protein product is CASSLVQSPSPLHF.

This clonotype was counted many times. This sequence joins TRBV5-1 and TRBJ2-2, with D unresolved. Trimming removed 1 base at V and 1 base at J, with 5 bases between. CDR3 length: 14 amino acids. Per the germline V gene, CDR1 is SGHRS and CDR2 is YFSETQ. The CDR3 spells CASSLYRNTGELFF. DNA for the CDR3: TGCGCCAGCAGCTTGTATCGGAACACCGGGGAGCTGTTTTTT.

This clonotype was recorded many times. The chain uses TRBV29-1 and TRBJ2-4; TRBD1 matches at 10 bases. The V gene end was trimmed by 5 bases and the J gene end by 7 bases; junction bases not matched to a gene: 2. The CDR3 totals 12 residues. From germline, CDR1 is SQVTM and CDR2 ANQGSEA. CDR3 residues: CSVSTGGNIQYF. The CDR3 region has the DNA TGCAGCGTTTCGACAGGGGGCAACATTCAGTACTTC.

The chain uses TRBV19 and TRBJ2-4; D may be TRBD1 (6 bases). The CDR3 extends over 15 amino acids. Germline V gene sequence: CDR1 LNHDA, CDR2 SQIVND (reference sequence). V was trimmed by 4 bases and J by 8 bases, leaving 18 bases between them. The CDR3 DNA is TGTGCCAGTAGTAACCCCCGCAGGGGAGAGCACATTCAGTACTTC. Its translation: CASSNPRRGEHIQYF. The entire variable domain, with the rest obtained from reference TRBV19 and TRBJ2-4, is as follows: DGGITQSPKYLFRKEGQNVTLSCEQNLNHDAMYWYRQDPGQGLRLIYYSQIVNDFQKGDIAEGYSVSREKKESFPLTVTSAQKNPTAFYLCASSNPRRGEHIQYFGAGTRLSVL.

This clonotype was seen ten or more times. The rearrangement uses TRBV7-2 and TRBJ2-2, with a tentative D call TRBD2 (5 bases). The CDR3 runs 14 residues. CDR1 and CDR2 (germline): SGHTA, FQGNSA. V gave up 5 bases and J gave up 4 bases, with 11 bases separating them. CDR3 sequence (DNA): TGTGCCAGCAGCCAAGCCGCGGGCACCGGGGAGCTGTTTTTT. Protein product: CASSQAAGTGELFF.

The rearrangement joins TRBV7-6 to TRBJ1-1; D call uncertain. Germline V lookup: CDR1 SGHVS, CDR2 FNYEAQ. The V and J ends lost 3 bases and 1 base respectively, with 9 bases between them. The CDR3 is 14 residues long. The CDR3 DNA reads as TGTGCCAGCAGCTTGGAACACGCGAACACTGAAGCTTTCTTT. It encodes CASSLEHANTEAFF.

The table lists this clonotype with many counts. The chain combines TRBV6-5 with TRBJ1-2; TRBD1 matches at 7 bases. The CDR3 sequence is 13 residues long. The trim removed 6 bases at V and 4 bases at J, leaving 5 bases unmatched. The V gene's germline CDR1 is MNHEY and CDR2 SVGAGI. The CDR3 coding sequence is TGTGCCAGCAGCCAGGGGGAGGGCTATGGCTACACCTTC. Its translation is CASSQGEGYGYTF.

There are many counts of this clonotype. The chain joins TRBV15 to TRBJ1-5; the D is unclear. The CDR3 sequence is 13 residues long. Germline V gene lookup returns CDR1 LNHNV and CDR2 YYDKDF (reference sequence). V gave up 8 bases and J gave up 6 bases, with 14 bases separating them. This CDR3 reads CATSRGTGQPQHF. CDR3 sequence (DNA): TGTGCCACCTCTCGTGGAACGGGTCAGCCCCAGCATTTT.

The rearrangement uses TRBV20-1 and TRBJ2-5, with D perhaps matching TRBD1 or TRBD2 (7 bases each). Trimming stripped 5 bases from V and 4 bases from J, with 14 bases between. Per germline, CDR1 DFQATT and CDR2 SNEGSKA (reference sequence). This CDR3 has 13 amino acids. The CDR3: CSALQGRGETQYF. In nucleotides, the CDR3 is TGCAGTGCTCTACAGGGGAGGGGAGAGACCCAGTACTTC.

This chain connects TRBV24-1 to TRBJ2-3; D is perhaps TRBD1 or TRBD2 (5 bases each). V lost 9 bases to trimming and J lost 3 bases, with 12 bases between them. Germline V gene data show CDR1 as KGHDR and CDR2 as SFDVKD. The length of the CDR3 is 13 residues. CDR3 nucleotides: TGTGCCACCGAGGGGCCCGGTACAGATACGCAGTATTTT. Residues: CATEGPGTDTQYF.

The chain carries TRBV7-2 and TRBJ2-6; TRBD1 is a possible D gene (5 bases). V was pared by 4 bases and J by 2 bases, with 12 bases between. Germline-derived CDR1 and CDR2 are SGHTA and FQGNSA. This CDR3 contains 16 residues. The CDR3 DNA reads TGTGCCAGCAGCTCATTAGGGGTGGCTGGGGCCAACGTCCTGACTTTC. It specifies CASSSLGVAGANVLTF.

This clonotype showed up many times. The CDR3 sequence: CASSLAIVSDTQYF. CDR3 coding DNA: TGCGCCAGCAGCTTGGCCATAGTTTCTGATACGCAGTATTTT. The chain employs TRBV5-1 and TRBJ2-3; D is undetermined. The germline V gene has CDR1 SGHRS and CDR2 YFSETQ. The CDR3 extends over 14 amino acids. Between the trimmed V and J ends, which lost 0 bases and 6 bases, there was a span of 11 bases.

This clonotype occurred many times. CDR3 protein: CASSLAFQGKYEQYF. The CDR3 DNA reads TGTGCCAGCAGCTTAGCGTTTCAGGGAAAGTACGAGCAGTACTTC. The V and J genes are TRBV7-8 and TRBJ2-7; D is possibly TRBD1 (5 bases). Germline loops: CDR1 SGHVS, CDR2 FQNEAQ. The CDR3 loop spans 15 amino acids. Trimming took off 0 bases at V and 4 bases at J, with 13 bases between the two ends.

This clonotype has more than one count but fewer than ten. The chain is built from TRBV7-2 and TRBJ2-5; D call uncertain. CDR3 length: 15 residues. Trimming took off 1 base at V and 5 bases at J, with 14 bases between the two ends. Germline assignment: CDR1 SGHTA and CDR2 FQGNSA. CDR3 in DNA: TGTGCCAGCAGCTTAGACCCCCCCCCCCGGGAGACCCAGTACTTC. This gives the protein CASSLDPPPRETQYF.

This clonotype was seen more than once but under ten times. The chain recombines TRBV6-6 with TRBJ2-7; 7 nucleotides agree with TRBD1. Trimming at V came to 2 bases and at J to 6 bases, leaving 13 bases not matched to a gene. The germline V gene has CDR1 MNHNY and CDR2 SVGAGI (reference sequence). The CDR3 length is 16 residues. CDR3 in amino acids: CASSYVPNKQGSEQYV. For the CDR3, the DNA is TGTGCCAGCAGTTACGTCCCGAATAAACAGGGGTCCGAGCAGTACGTC.

This chain uses TRBV12-3 or TRBV12-4 with TRBJ1-6, with a tentative D call TRBD1 (5 bases). This CDR3 contains 16 residues. The ends were cut back, 4 bases at V and 5 bases at J, with 15 bases in the middle. This CDR3 reads CASSSRDPKDNSPLHF. DNA for the CDR3: TGTGCCAGCAGTTCCCGGGACCCCAAGGATAATTCACCCCTCCACTTT.

This clonotype was counted ten times or more. This sequence joins TRBV5-5 and TRBJ2-1; 11 bases are a match to TRBD1. The trim removed 4 bases at V and 7 bases at J, leaving 10 bases unmatched. The CDR3 is 16 amino acids. CDR1 SGHKS and CDR2 YYEKEE come from the germline V gene (reference sequence). The CDR3 DNA reads TGTGCCAGCAGCCCCACTGGGACAGGGGGAACGAATGAGCAGTTCTTC. It translates to CASSPTGTGGTNEQFF.